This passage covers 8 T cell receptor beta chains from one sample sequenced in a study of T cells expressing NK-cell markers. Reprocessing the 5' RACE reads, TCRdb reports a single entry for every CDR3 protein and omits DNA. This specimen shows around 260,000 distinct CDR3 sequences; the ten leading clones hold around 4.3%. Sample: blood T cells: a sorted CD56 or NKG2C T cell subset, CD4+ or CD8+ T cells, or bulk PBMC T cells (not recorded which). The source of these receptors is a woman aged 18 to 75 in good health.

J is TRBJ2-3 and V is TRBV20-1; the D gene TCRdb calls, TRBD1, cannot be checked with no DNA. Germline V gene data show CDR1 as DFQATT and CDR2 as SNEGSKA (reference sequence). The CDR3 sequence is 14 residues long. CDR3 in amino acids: CSARAWGAGDTQYF.

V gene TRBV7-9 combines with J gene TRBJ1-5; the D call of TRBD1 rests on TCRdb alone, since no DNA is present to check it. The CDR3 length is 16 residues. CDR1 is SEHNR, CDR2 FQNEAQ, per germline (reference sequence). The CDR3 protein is CASSYTTGGATQPQHF.

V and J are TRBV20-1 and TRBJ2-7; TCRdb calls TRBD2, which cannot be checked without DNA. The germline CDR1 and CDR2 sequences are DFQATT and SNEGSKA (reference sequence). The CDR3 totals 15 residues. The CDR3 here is CSARRWRERAYEQYF.

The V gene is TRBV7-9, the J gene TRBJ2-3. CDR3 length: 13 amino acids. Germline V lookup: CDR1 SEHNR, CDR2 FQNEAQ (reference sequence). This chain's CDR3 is CASSLVARDTQYF.

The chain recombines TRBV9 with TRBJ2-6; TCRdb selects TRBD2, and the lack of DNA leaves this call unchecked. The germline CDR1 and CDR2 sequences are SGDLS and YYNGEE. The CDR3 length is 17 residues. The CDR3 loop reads CASSSWALLSGANVLTF.

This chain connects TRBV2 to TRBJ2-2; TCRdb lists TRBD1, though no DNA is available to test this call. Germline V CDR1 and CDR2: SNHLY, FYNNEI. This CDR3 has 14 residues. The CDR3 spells CASSVPRGTGELFF.

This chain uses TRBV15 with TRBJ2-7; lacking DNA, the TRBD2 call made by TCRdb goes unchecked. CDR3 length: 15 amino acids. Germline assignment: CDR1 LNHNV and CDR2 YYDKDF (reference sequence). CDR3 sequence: CATSRVEESSYEQYF.

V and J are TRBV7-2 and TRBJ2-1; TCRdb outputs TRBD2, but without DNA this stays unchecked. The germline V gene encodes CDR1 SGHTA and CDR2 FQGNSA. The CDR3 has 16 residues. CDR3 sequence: CASSADGLAGGREQFF.